Presented here are 24 T cell receptor beta chains from one specimen sequenced in a study of shared clonotypes between healthy human individuals. The assay was immunoSEQ multiplex PCR, and TCRdb's table has in-frame clones only and misses some. The data contain fewer than 650,000 clones, about 82% of them seen just once; the ten biggest clones take up over 10%. Specimen: PBMCs. Receptors originate from a woman between 40 and 50 years old in good health. Some clones in this sample may be carry-over from other donors' samples.

The rearrangement uses TRBV18 and TRBJ2-2; D not resolved. Germline assignment: CDR1 KGHSH and CDR2 LQKENI. V lost 3 bases to trimming and J lost 0 bases, with 8 bases between them. This CDR3 comprises 15 residues. The CDR3 region has the DNA TGTGCCAGCTCACCTCTCGGGTCGAACACCGGGGAGCTGTTTTTT. This codes for CASSPLGSNTGELFF.

V is TRBV7-2 and J is TRBJ2-7; D is perhaps TRBD2 (6 bases). The ends were cut back, 1 base at V and 3 bases at J, with 13 bases in the middle. Per the germline V gene, CDR1 is SGHTA and CDR2 is FQGNSA. The CDR3 spans 15 residues. CDR3 in amino acids: CASSLDATRGYEQYF. The CDR3 coding sequence is TGTGCCAGCAGCTTAGATGCGACTAGGGGCTACGAGCAGTACTTC.

This chain uses TRBV28 with TRBJ2-1, with TRBD2 matching 10 bases. Germline V lookup: CDR1 MDHEN, CDR2 SYDVKM. The CDR3 has 14 amino acids. V gave up 6 bases and J gave up 10 bases; unmatched junction bases: 9. In nucleotides, the CDR3 is TGTGCCAGCAGAATAGCGGGAGGTGGACAGGAGCAGTTCTTC. Translated, it gives CASRIAGGGQEQFF.

This chain connects TRBV4-1 to TRBJ2-3; TRBD2 matches at 9 bases. Germline CDR1 and CDR2: MGHRA and YSYEKL. With 5 bases clipped from V and 8 bases from J, the junction kept 8 bases outside the gene matches. CDR3 length: 14 residues. The CDR3 DNA sequence: TGCGCCAGCAGCATTCGTAGTAGCGGGAGTACGCAGTATTTT. Encoded protein: CASSIRSSGSTQYF.

The V gene is TRBV30, the J gene TRBJ2-7, with D possibly TRBD2 on 6 matching bases. Per germline, CDR1 GTSNPN and CDR2 SVGIG (reference sequence). V lost 2 bases and J lost 2, with 34 bases in between. The CDR3 runs to 21 residues. CDR3 protein: CAWSLSYNTGVTKLSAYEQYF. As DNA, the CDR3 is TGTGCCTGGAGTCTATCCTATAACACGGGAGTTACGAAGTTATCGGCCTACGAGCAGTACTTC.

CDR3 bases: TGTGCCAGCAGCTTAAGCAGCGGGAGGACGGGGACCGGGGAGCTGTTTTTT. As protein: CASSLSSGRTGTGELFF. The chain joins TRBV7-9 to TRBJ2-2, with 9 bases aligning to TRBD2. The CDR3 consists of 17 residues. The germline gives CDR1 SEHNR, CDR2 FQNEAQ (reference sequence). V lost 2 bases, J lost 5 bases, and 9 bases stayed unmatched.

Concerning this clone itself: The same CDR3 also results from other DNA sequences found in this sample. This chain links TRBV28 with TRBJ1-2, with unresolved D. This CDR3 is 11 amino acids long. Trimming shortened V by 2 bases and J by 3 bases, and 1 base separated the two germline ends. Germline assignment: CDR1 MDHEN and CDR2 SYDVKM. DNA for the CDR3: TGTGCCAGCAGTTTAGACTATGGCTACACCTTC. Translated: CASSLDYGYTF.

The chain combines TRBV6-1 with TRBJ2-2, with 7 bases fitting TRBD1. The V gene's germline CDR1 is MNHNS and CDR2 SASEGT. V dropped 2 bases and J dropped 3; count of bases not matched to a gene: 0. The CDR3 is 14 residues long. DNA for the CDR3: TGTGCCAGCAGTGAACAGGGGGACACCGGGGAGCTGTTTTTT. Amino acids: CASSEQGDTGELFF.

The chain links TRBV21-1 to TRBJ2-2; the D call in the table, TRBD1, was not verified against the DNA. TRBV21-1 is a listed pseudogene. This CDR3 contains 16 residues. The CDR3 sequence: CASSKSSGKGGGELFF. CDR3 DNA sequence: TGTGCCAGCAGCAAATCAAGCGGTAAAGGGGGCGGGGAGCTGTTTTTT.

This clone has only a few counts. This chain connects TRBV11-2 to TRBJ2-7; 8 bases fit TRBD1. CDR3 length equals 15 residues. Germline V gene data show CDR1 as SGHAT and CDR2 as FQNNGV. V lost 2 bases to trimming and J lost 7 bases; unmatched junction nucleotides: 10. The CDR3 here is CASSLSPRRGREQYF. In DNA, the CDR3 is TGTGCCAGCAGCTTATCACCTCGCAGGGGGCGAGAGCAGTACTTC. Combining the CDR3 with reference TRBV11-2 and TRBJ2-7 gives the whole variable domain EAGVAQSPRYKIIEKRQSVAFWCNPISGHATLYWYQQILGQGPKLLIQFQNNGVVDDSQLPKDRFSAERLKGVDSTLKIQPAKLEDSAVYLCASSLSPRRGREQYFGPGTRLTVT.

The count of this clone is one. V and J are TRBV11-2 and TRBJ1-1; 8 bases fit TRBD1. Germline-derived CDR1 and CDR2 are SGHAT and FQNNGV. CDR3 length equals 14 residues. The V segment lost 7 bases and the J segment 5 bases; nucleotides outside the gene matches: 9. CDR3 sequence reads: CASTLDRVDTEAFF. CDR3 in DNA: TGTGCCAGCACCCTGGACAGGGTAGATACTGAAGCTTTCTTT.

The rearrangement links TRBV7-3 to TRBJ2-1, with 13 bases fitting TRBD2. CDR3 length: 15 residues. V gave up 4 bases and J gave up 8 bases; unmatched junction bases: 5. Germline values: CDR1 SGHTA, CDR2 FQGTGA. CDR3 amino acids: CASSYGLAGVDEQFF. The CDR3 DNA sequence: TGTGCCAGCAGCTACGGACTAGCGGGAGTTGATGAGCAGTTCTTC.

The chain links TRBV27 to TRBJ2-1; 7 bases map to TRBD2. CDR3 length equals 15 residues. Looked up from germline, CDR1 is MNHEY and CDR2 is SMNVEV (reference sequence). V lost 5 bases, J lost 6 bases, and 10 bases stayed unmatched. The CDR3 here is CASSQSGDAGNEQFF. In DNA, the CDR3 is TGTGCCAGCAGTCAAAGCGGGGACGCAGGCAATGAGCAGTTCTTC.

The gene calls are TRBV19 and TRBJ2-3; no clear D. The CDR3 is made up of 16 amino acids. Trimming removed 2 bases from V and 2 bases from J, with 14 bases in between. Germline CDR1 reads LNHDA; CDR2 reads SQIVND (reference sequence). Here the CDR3 reads CASSIRVGGATDTQYF. The DNA of the CDR3 is TGTGCCAGTAGTATAAGGGTGGGCGGAGCCACAGATACGCAGTATTTT.

This clone showed up just a few times. The CDR3 ends on some other residue instead of the conserved phenylalanine or tryptophan, so this is likely a read error. The genes are TRBV10-3 and TRBJ1-1; D ambiguous. This CDR3 spans 14 amino acids. The germline V and J ends were trimmed by 10 bases and 0 bases, with 15 bases remaining between them. From germline, CDR1 is ENHRY and CDR2 SYGVKD. In nucleotides, the CDR3 is TGTGCCACCCTAGGGCAGGTAATGAACACTGAAGCTTTCCTT. It encodes CATLGQVMNTEAFL.

J is TRBJ1-3 and V is TRBV18; D is unresolved. Trimming stripped 0 bases from V and 2 bases from J, with 8 bases between. CDR3 length equals 15 residues. The germline V gene encodes CDR1 KGHSH and CDR2 LQKENI. CDR3 amino acids: CASSPPGGTGNTIYF. As DNA, the CDR3 is TGTGCCAGCTCACCACCAGGAGGGACTGGAAACACCATATATTTT.

The chain is built from TRBV7-3 and TRBJ2-2; tentatively, D is TRBD2 (6 bases). The CDR3 runs 15 residues. Germline V gene sequence: CDR1 SGHTA, CDR2 FQGTGA. Trimming pared 3 bases from V and 0 bases from J, leaving 8 bases between. The CDR3 DNA is TGTGCCAGCAGCTTGGGACTGGCGAACACCGGGGAGCTGTTTTTT. This translates into CASSLGLANTGELFF.

This clone has only a few counts. CDR3 DNA sequence: TGTGCCAGCAGCTTGGAGCCAATGAACACTGAAGCTTTCTTT. The encoded protein is CASSLEPMNTEAFF. This chain joins TRBV5-4 and TRBJ1-1, with no clear D. This CDR3 contains 14 residues. In germline, CDR1 is SGHNT, CDR2 YYREEE (reference sequence). Trimming removed 0 bases at V and 0 bases at J, with 6 bases between.

A single count supports this clone. The chain recombines TRBV5-1 with TRBJ2-7; 7 bases are a match to TRBD1. Germline CDR1 is SGHRS and CDR2 is YFSETQ. The CDR3 length is 16 residues. V was clipped by 1 base and J by 4 bases; unmatched bases: 11. The CDR3: CASSLRLDRRSYEQYF. In DNA form, the CDR3 reads TGCGCCAGCAGCTTGAGGCTGGACAGGCGGTCGTACGAGCAGTACTTC.

There are a few counts of this clone. The chain combines TRBV28 with TRBJ1-1; D not resolved. This CDR3 comprises 11 residues. Per the germline V gene, CDR1 is MDHEN and CDR2 is SYDVKM. V was shortened by 3 bases and J by 3 bases, with 2 bases between the two germline ends. CDR3 in DNA: TGTGCCAGCAGTTTCCACACTGAAGCTTTCTTT. It is translated as CASSFHTEAFF.

Of note for this clone: Other DNA sequences in this sample translate to the same CDR3. The CDR3 coding sequence is TGTGCCAGCAGTGAATTAGGGTACGAGCAGTACTTC. This sequence encodes CASSELGYEQYF. J is TRBJ2-7 and V is TRBV6-1, with unresolved D. Germline V gives CDR1 MNHNS, CDR2 SASEGT. V lost 2 bases and J 4 bases, leaving 6 bases between the germline ends. There are 12 residues in the CDR3.

The chain couples TRBV11-2 to TRBJ2-2; D remains unclear. Germline CDR1 SGHAT, CDR2 FQNNGV. The CDR3 extends over 14 amino acids. The germline V and J ends were trimmed by 5 bases and 4 bases, with 11 bases remaining between them. CDR3 bases: TGTGCCAGCAGCCCCCAGTTCGCCACCGGGGAGCTGTTTTTT. Its translation: CASSPQFATGELFF.

The J gene is TRBJ2-3, the V gene TRBV15, with 13 bases lining up with TRBD2. The V gene end was trimmed by 1 base and the J gene end by 0 bases; junction bases not matched to a gene: 7. The CDR3 spans 19 residues. Per the germline V gene, CDR1 is LNHNV and CDR2 is YYDKDF (reference sequence). The CDR3 nucleotides are TGTGCCACCAGCAGAGGGTTGACTAGCGGGAGGACGAGCACAGATACGCAGTATTTT. It yields the protein CATSRGLTSGRTSTDTQYF.

The rearrangement links TRBV5-5 to TRBJ1-4; a possible D gene is TRBD1 (5 bases). Per germline, CDR1 SGHKS and CDR2 YYEKEE (reference sequence). The CDR3 consists of 14 residues. The germline V and J ends were trimmed by 2 bases and 3 bases, with 8 bases remaining between them. CDR3 DNA: TGTGCCAGCAGCTTCCAGGGTCCTAATGAAAAACTGTTTTTT. Protein product: CASSFQGPNEKLFF.